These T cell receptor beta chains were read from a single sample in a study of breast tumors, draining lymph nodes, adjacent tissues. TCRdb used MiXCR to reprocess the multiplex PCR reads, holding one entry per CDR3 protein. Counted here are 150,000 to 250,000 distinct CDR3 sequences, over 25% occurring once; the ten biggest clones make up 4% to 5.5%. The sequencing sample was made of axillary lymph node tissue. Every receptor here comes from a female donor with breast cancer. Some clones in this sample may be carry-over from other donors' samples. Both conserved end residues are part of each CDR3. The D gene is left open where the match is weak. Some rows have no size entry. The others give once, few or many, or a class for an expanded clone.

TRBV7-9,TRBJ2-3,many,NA,TGTGCCAGCAGCTTAGAAGGCGGAACAGATACGCAGTATTTT,CASSLEGGTDTQYF
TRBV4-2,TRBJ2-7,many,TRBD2,TGTGCCAGCAGCCAAGCTAGCGGTCCTTACTACGAGCAGTACTTC,CASSQASGPYYEQYF
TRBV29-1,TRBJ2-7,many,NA,TGCAGCGTTGGCCCGGCGAGCTCCTACGAGCAGTACTTC,CSVGPASSYEQYF
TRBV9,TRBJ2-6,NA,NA,TGTGCCAGCAGCGTAGGGGGACGGAGCTCTGGGGCCAACGTCCTGACTTTC,CASSVGGRSSGANVLTF
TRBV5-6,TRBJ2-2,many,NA,TGTGCCAGCAGCTACCGAGGCTCCGGGGAGCTGTTTTTT,CASSYRGSGELFF
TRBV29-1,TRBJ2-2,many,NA,TGCAGCACCGCGGCTGCCTCCAACACCGGGGAGCTGTTTTTT,CSTAAASNTGELFF
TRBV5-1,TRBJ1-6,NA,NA,TGCGCCAGCAGCTTGAAAGCTCCGGGACTTGGAAGCTCCTATAATTCACCCCTCCACTTT,CASSLKAPGLGSSYNSPLHF
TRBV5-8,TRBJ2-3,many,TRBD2,TGTGCCAGCAGCTTGGCCGGAGCGGGGGGGCCGGATTTT,CASSLAGAGGPDF
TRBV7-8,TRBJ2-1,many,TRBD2,TGTGCCAGCAGCCTTACGGGACTAGCGGATTACAATGAGCAGTTCTTC,CASSLTGLADYNEQFF
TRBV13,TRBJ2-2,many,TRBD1,TGTGCCAGCAGCTTAGCCCCGGGACAGGACGCTATCACCGGGGAGCTGTTTTTT,CASSLAPGQDAITGELFF
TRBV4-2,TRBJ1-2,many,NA,TGTGCCAGCAGCCAAGAGGTAACACTTGCTAACTATGGCTACACCTTC,CASSQEVTLANYGYTF
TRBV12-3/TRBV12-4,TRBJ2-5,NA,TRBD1,TGTGCCAGCAAAGGCACAGGGGGAGAAGGAGAGACCCAGTACTTC,CASKGTGGEGETQYF
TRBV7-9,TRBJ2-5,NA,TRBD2,TGTGCCAGCAGCTTAGTGCGGGAGGCCCAGTACTTC,CASSLVREAQYF
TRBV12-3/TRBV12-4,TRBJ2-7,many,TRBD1,TGTGCCAGCAGAGCTATTGGACAGGGGTACGAGCAGTACTTC,CASRAIGQGYEQYF
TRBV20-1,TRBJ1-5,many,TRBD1,TGCAGTGCTAGAGCCCCCCTCGGACAGGGGGAAGGAGGTCAGCCCCAGCATTTT,CSARAPLGQGEGGQPQHF
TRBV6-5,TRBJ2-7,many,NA,TGTGCCAGCAGGCCCTCCGGGACAACCTTCGAGCAGTACTTC,CASRPSGTTFEQYF
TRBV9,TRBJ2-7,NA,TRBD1,TGTGCCAGCAGGGCCGGGACAGGGGCTAACGAGCAGTACTTC,CASRAGTGANEQYF
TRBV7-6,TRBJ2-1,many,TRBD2,TGTGCCAGCAGCCACGGAGAGGGGCGGGGGGAATACAATGAGCAGTTCTTC,CASSHGEGRGEYNEQFF
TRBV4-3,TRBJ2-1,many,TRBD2,TGCGCCAGCAGCCAAGACGGGACTAGCCAGGGGGGCGTTTTCTTC,CASSQDGTSQGGVFF
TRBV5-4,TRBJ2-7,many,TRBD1,TGTGCCAGCAGCCCTAGCTCCGGGACAGGGCCCTACGAGCAGTACTTC,CASSPSSGTGPYEQYF
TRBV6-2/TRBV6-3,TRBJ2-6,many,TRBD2,TGTGCCAGCAGACCTAGTAGCGGGAGGACCTCTGGGGCCAACGTCCTGACTTTC,CASRPSSGRTSGANVLTF
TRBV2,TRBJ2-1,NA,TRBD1,TGTGCCAGCACCAAGGACAGGGGGAATGTGCAGCTCTTC,CASTKDRGNVQLF
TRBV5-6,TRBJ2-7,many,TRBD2,TGTGCCAGCAGCCCCGCGGGGGGGAGGGAGCAGTACTTC,CASSPAGGREQYF
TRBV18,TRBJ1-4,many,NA,TGTGCCAGCTCACCAGGGCAGGGATCTTGGCTGTTTTTT,CASSPGQGSWLFF
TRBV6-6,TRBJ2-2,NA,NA,TGTGCCAGCACACCAACTGGGACCCGGGAGCTGTTTTTT,CASTPTGTRELFF
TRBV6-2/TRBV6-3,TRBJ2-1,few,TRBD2,TGTGCCAGCAGTTACGGGGGTAGCGGGAGCGCTGAGCAGTTCTTC,CASSYGGSGSAEQFF
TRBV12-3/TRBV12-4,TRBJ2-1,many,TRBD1,TGTGCCAGCAGTTTAGACGGACAGGGAAACAATGAGCAGTTCTTC,CASSLDGQGNNEQFF
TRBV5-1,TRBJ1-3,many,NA,TGCGCCAGCAGCTTGAACGACAGTCCCTCTGGAAACACCATATATTTT,CASSLNDSPSGNTIYF
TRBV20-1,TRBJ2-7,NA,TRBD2,TGCAGTGCCCAGCGGTCTAGCGGGAGAGCCGGCTACGAGCAGTACTTC,CSAQRSSGRAGYEQYF
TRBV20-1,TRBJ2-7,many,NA,TGCAGTGCTAGGCCCGGGGTCGAGCAGTACTTC,CSARPGVEQYF
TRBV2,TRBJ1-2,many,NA,TGTGCCAGCACCCGGGGACGGACTAACTATGGCTACACCTTC,CASTRGRTNYGYTF
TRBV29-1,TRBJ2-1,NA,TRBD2,TGCAGCAGGGCGGCTAGCGGTTACAATGAGCAGTTCTTC,CSRAASGYNEQFF
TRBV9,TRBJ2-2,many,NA,TGTGCCAGCAGCCCCACAAGGTTAGCCGGGGAGCTGTTTTTT,CASSPTRLAGELFF
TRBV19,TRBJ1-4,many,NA,TGTGCCAGTAGTACGGGGCCCTACCGACTTTTC,CASSTGPYRLF
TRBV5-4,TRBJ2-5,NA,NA,TGTGCCAGCAGCTTTAGCGAGGCGGAGACCCAGTACTTC,CASSFSEAETQYF
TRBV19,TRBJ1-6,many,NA,TGTGCCAGTTCGACGTTACGGAGTTCACCCCTCCACTTT,CASSTLRSSPLHF
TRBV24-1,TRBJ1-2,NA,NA,TGTGCCACCAGTGCCAGGAGGGTTTGCTATGGCTACACCTTC,CATSARRVCYGYTF
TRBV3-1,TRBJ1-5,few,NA,TGTGCCAGCAGCCGGGGGGGGTGGAACAATCAGCCCCAGCATTTT,CASSRGGWNNQPQHF
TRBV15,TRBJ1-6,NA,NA,TGTGCCACCAGCAGAGCACGGACTAGCGGGGTCAACTCCTATAATTCACCCCTCCACTTT,CATSRARTSGVNSYNSPLHF
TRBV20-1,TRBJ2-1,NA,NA,TGCAGTGCCAGTAGTATAGGGGGCTCCTACAATGAGCAGTTCTTC,CSASSIGGSYNEQFF